Shown below are 28 T cell receptor beta chains from a single sample sequenced in a study of cytomegalovirus exposure and HLA in healthy donors. Profiling relied on immunoSEQ multiplex PCR, and the TCRdb table lists in-frame clones only, not all of them. In the table there are about 130,000 clones, about 80% of which are singletons. The material sequenced was PBMCs. The receptors originated from a man aged 25-45 years in good health and CMV-seropositive.

This clone was detected only once. This CDR3 reads CASSIGGQGALGYTF. CDR3 bases: TGTGCCAGTAGTATAGGAGGACAGGGGGCGCTTGGCTACACCTTC. The genes are TRBV19 and TRBJ1-2; 11 bases are a match to TRBD1. The V segment lost 1 base and the J segment 7 bases; nucleotides outside the gene matches: 5. The CDR3 extends over 15 amino acids. CDR1 and CDR2 (germline): LNHDA, SQIVND (reference sequence).

The chain combines TRBV6-5 with TRBJ1-3; D gene ambiguous. Trimming pared 4 bases from V and 0 bases from J, leaving 7 bases between. This CDR3 contains 14 residues. The V gene's germline CDR1 is MNHEY and CDR2 SVGAGI. The CDR3 coding sequence is TGTGCCAGCAGTTTAATCGGCTCTGGAAACACCATATATTTT. This translates into CASSLIGSGNTIYF.

This clone has more than one count but fewer than ten. This chain joins TRBV4-2 and TRBJ1-1, with D uncertain. CDR3 length equals 15 residues. Germline values: CDR1 LGHNA, CDR2 YNFKEQ. With 4 bases removed from V and 4 bases from J, the gap between germline ends came to 16 bases. DNA of the CDR3: TGTGCCAGCAGCCCCATCCACGGGGATGGCACTGAAGCTTTCTTT. It specifies CASSPIHGDGTEAFF.

The V and J genes are TRBV6-6 and TRBJ1-6; D perhaps matches TRBD1 (5 bases). The CDR3 sequence is 13 residues long. V gave up 5 bases and J gave up 9 bases, with 11 bases separating them. Germline CDR1 and CDR2: MNHNY and SVGAGI (reference sequence). The CDR3 reads CASSGGEGSPLHF. The CDR3 coding sequence is TGTGCCAGCAGTGGAGGGGAAGGTTCACCCCTCCACTTT.

This clone was seen only once. This chain links TRBV7-8 with TRBJ2-2, with TRBD1 matching over 11 bases. Losses at the gene ends were 4 bases for V and 4 bases for J; bases not matched to a gene: 5. CDR3 length: 16 residues. CDR1 SGHVS and CDR2 FQNEAQ come from the germline V gene. The CDR3: CASSSRTGGSTGELFF. In nucleotides, the CDR3 is TGTGCCAGCAGCTCAAGGACAGGGGGCTCCACCGGGGAGCTGTTTTTT.

This clone was seen ten or more times. V is TRBV2 and J is TRBJ2-5; the D is unclear. The CDR3 spans 15 residues. Trimming pared 1 base from V and 2 bases from J, leaving 11 bases between. Germline lookup yields CDR1 SNHLY and CDR2 FYNNEI. CDR3 bases: TGTGCCAGCAGTGAAGGACGGCAGGTACAAGAGACCCAGTACTTC. Translating gives CASSEGRQVQETQYF. The full variable domain, its missing parts supplied by reference TRBV2 and TRBJ2-5, is EPEVTQTPSHQVTQMGQEVILRCVPISNHLYFYWYRQILGQKVEFLVSFYNNEISEKSEIFDDQFSVERPDGSNFTLKIRSTKLEDSAMYFCASSEGRQVQETQYFGPGTRLLVL.

This chain joins TRBV7-9 and TRBJ2-1; weak D call: TRBD2 (5 bases). The germline gives CDR1 SEHNR, CDR2 FQNEAQ (reference sequence). The V end was cut by 5 bases, the J end by 9 bases, with 11 bases between. The CDR3 consists of 12 residues. The CDR3 DNA is TGTGCCAGCAGCCTAACTAGTAGTGAGCAGTTCTTC. Its translation: CASSLTSSEQFF.

The V and J genes are TRBV6-1 and TRBJ1-5, with D uncertain. The CDR3 spans 15 residues. V was cut by 7 bases and J by 0 bases, with 13 bases left in between. CDR1 is MNHNS and CDR2 is SASEGT in the germline V gene. In DNA, the CDR3 is TGTGCCAGCACCGGTCGAGGTAATAGCAATCAGCCCCAGCATTTT. It translates to CASTGRGNSNQPQHF.

The rearrangement links TRBV7-6 to TRBJ1-1, with 7 positions matching TRBD1. Per the germline V gene, CDR1 is SGHVS and CDR2 is FNYEAQ. The CDR3 spans 15 residues. The J segment lost 0 bases and the V segment lost 4 bases, leaving 5 bases of the junction unmatched. CDR3 sequence (DNA): TGTGCCAGCAGCTCGGGACAGACTATGAACACTGAAGCTTTCTTT. Translation: CASSSGQTMNTEAFF.

J is TRBJ2-1 and V is TRBV5-1; 7 bases are shared with TRBD1. CDR3 size: 11 residues. The V segment lost 2 bases and the J segment 14 bases; nucleotides outside the gene matches: 4. Germline values: CDR1 SGHRS, CDR2 YFSETQ. The CDR3 is CASSFDRVEFF. DNA of the CDR3: TGCGCCAGCAGCTTTGACAGGGTCGAGTTCTTC.

Regarding this clone: Other DNA sequences within the sample encode an identical CDR3. The chain joins TRBV27 to TRBJ2-7, with D possibly being TRBD1 (6 bases). The CDR3 loop spans 15 amino acids. Trimming shortened V by 2 bases and J by 0 bases, and 11 bases separated the two germline ends. Germline CDR1 MNHEY, CDR2 SMNVEV (reference sequence). DNA for the CDR3: TGTGCCAGCAGTTTAATGGACAGCAGCTCCTACGAGCAGTACTTC. It encodes CASSLMDSSSYEQYF.

V usage is TRBV29-1 and J usage is TRBJ2-7; tentative D call: TRBD1 (6 bases). The germline CDR1 and CDR2 sequences are SQVTM and ANQGSEA. Deletions cut 0 bases from V and 1 base from J, with 13 bases between. The CDR3 has 15 amino acids. The CDR3 here is CSVEDHRATSYEQYF. The CDR3, as DNA: TGCAGCGTTGAAGATCACAGGGCGACTTCCTACGAGCAGTACTTC.

The chain's CDR3 is CASSQNGLPPLEQYF. For the CDR3, the DNA is TGTGCCAGCAGCCAAAACGGACTACCCCCTCTCGAGCAGTACTTC. V usage is TRBV14 and J usage is TRBJ2-7, with D possibly matching TRBD2 (6 bases). Trimming removed 2 bases at V and 6 bases at J, with 17 bases between. The germline V gene encodes CDR1 SGHDN and CDR2 FVKESK. The CDR3 length is 15 residues.

The chain combines TRBV27 with TRBJ1-1, with unresolved D. Germline CDR1 MNHEY, CDR2 SMNVEV (reference sequence). Trimming pared 5 bases from V and 3 bases from J, leaving 19 bases between. The CDR3 length is 16 residues. The chain's CDR3 is CASSPNPPSMYTEAFF. The CDR3, as DNA: TGTGCCAGCAGTCCTAACCCCCCAAGCATGTACACTGAAGCTTTCTTT.

The chain combines TRBV2 with TRBJ2-7; D is unclear. This CDR3 has 11 amino acids. The germline V gene encodes CDR1 SNHLY and CDR2 FYNNEI. The V gene lost 7 bases and the J gene lost 6 bases, with 10 bases spanning the gap. CDR3 in DNA: TGTGCCAGCAATGCGGCATCCGAGCAGTACTTC. Amino acid sequence: CASNAASEQYF.

This chain links TRBV16 with TRBJ1-1, with unresolved D. The CDR3 sequence is 13 residues long. From germline, CDR1 is KGHSY and CDR2 FQNENV. V lost 1 base, J lost 3 bases, and 6 bases lay in between. Here the CDR3 DNA reads TGTGCCAGCAGCCAATGGGCAGACACTGAAGCTTTCTTT. Translating it yields CASSQWADTEAFF.

The V call is TRBV5-1, the J call TRBJ1-1; D unresolved. The V gene lost 0 bases and the J gene lost 4 bases, with 10 bases spanning the gap. The CDR3 has 14 amino acids. Germline CDR1 SGHRS, CDR2 YFSETQ. CDR3: CASSLERSGTEAFF. The DNA for the CDR3 is TGCGCCAGCAGCTTGGAACGGTCGGGCACTGAAGCTTTCTTT. Filled out from reference TRBV5-1 and TRBJ1-1, the complete variable domain reads KAGVTQTPRYLIKTRGQQVTLSCSPISGHRSVSWYQQTPGQGLQFLFEYFSETQRNKGNFPGRFSGRQFSNSRSEMNVSTLELGDSALYLCASSLERSGTEAFFGQGTRLTVV.

This sequence joins TRBV7-2 and TRBJ2-7; TRBD1 might be the D (5 bases). The germline V gene has CDR1 SGHTA and CDR2 FQGNSA. This CDR3 spans 13 amino acids. The germline V and J ends were trimmed by 3 bases and 1 base, with 7 bases remaining between them. CDR3 sequence reads: CASSFTGSYEQYF. For the CDR3, the DNA is TGTGCCAGCAGCTTCACAGGTTCCTACGAGCAGTACTTC.

The chain is built from TRBV5-4 and TRBJ1-2; TRBD1 matches 7 bases. This CDR3 contains 13 residues. Per the germline V gene, CDR1 is SGHNT and CDR2 is YYREEE (reference sequence). V lost 5 bases, J lost 5 bases, and 6 bases stayed unmatched. CDR3 in DNA: TGTGCCAGCAGAGGGGGCTCAGGGTATGGCTACACCTTC. Encoded protein: CASRGGSGYGYTF.

This chain uses TRBV15 with TRBJ1-1; 9 bases map to TRBD1. The length of the CDR3 is 13 residues. The trim removed 3 bases at V and 12 bases at J, leaving 8 bases unmatched. The germline CDR1 and CDR2 sequences are LNHNV and YYDKDF (reference sequence). The CDR3 sequence is CATSRVTQGATFF. The DNA for the CDR3 is TGTGCCACCAGCAGGGTTACACAGGGGGCGACTTTCTTT.

J is TRBJ2-1 and V is TRBV5-1; 8 nucleotides agree with TRBD2. In germline, CDR1 is SGHRS, CDR2 YFSETQ. CDR3 size: 15 residues. The junction had 5 bases not matched to a gene; V was cut back by 1 base and J by 5 bases. CDR3 in DNA: TGCGCCAGCAGCTTGATCGCGGGGGGAGACAATGAGCAGTTCTTC. Residues: CASSLIAGGDNEQFF.

The chain recombines TRBV28 with TRBJ1-5; 9 bases agree with TRBD1. V gave up 6 bases and J gave up 4 bases; unmatched junction bases: 10. The germline CDR1 and CDR2 sequences are MDHEN and SYDVKM. This CDR3 comprises 16 residues. In DNA, the CDR3 is TGTGCCAGCAGGGGTAAGACAGGGGGTATGAATCAGCCCCAGCATTTT. Protein: CASRGKTGGMNQPQHF.

This chain connects TRBV29-1 to TRBJ2-1, with D possibly matching TRBD2 (7 bases). The ends were cut back, 2 bases at V and 10 bases at J, with 12 bases in the middle. The germline gives CDR1 SQVTM, CDR2 ANQGSEA. The CDR3 runs 12 residues. CDR3 amino acids: CSVEKGGGEQFF. CDR3 bases: TGCAGCGTTGAAAAGGGAGGGGGAGAGCAGTTCTTC.

The V call is TRBV11-3, the J call TRBJ2-7; possibly TRBD2 for D (5 bases). This CDR3 is built from 14 residues. V was cut by 5 bases and J by 3 bases, with 14 bases left in between. The germline V gene has CDR1 SGHNT and CDR2 YENEEA. The CDR3 sequence is CASSPGLGNYEQYF. The CDR3 DNA sequence: TGTGCCAGCAGCCCAGGACTGGGGAACTACGAGCAGTACTTC.

The rearrangement joins TRBV5-1 to TRBJ2-1; 7 positions match TRBD1. CDR1 is SGHRS, CDR2 YFSETQ, per germline. After removal of 6 bases from V and 8 bases from J, the junction contained 11 bases not matched to a gene. The CDR3 runs 14 residues. CDR3: CASINPNRGDEQFF. DNA for the CDR3: TGCGCCAGCATCAACCCGAACAGGGGCGATGAGCAGTTCTTC.

This clone turned up a few times. The chain uses TRBV10-1 and TRBJ1-1, with D uncertain. Deletions cut 0 bases from V and 10 bases from J, with 9 bases between. Germline CDR1 reads WNHNN; CDR2 reads SYGVQD (reference sequence). The CDR3 is 12 amino acids. The CDR3 nucleotides read TGCGCCAGCAGTGAGTCGGGAGGGTCAGCTTTCTTT. Its translation: CASSESGGSAFF.

V gene TRBV5-1 combines with J gene TRBJ1-2, with D perhaps TRBD1 (5 bases). V was trimmed by 4 bases and J by 4 bases, leaving 8 bases between them. CDR3 length equals 12 residues. Germline CDR1 reads SGHRS; CDR2 reads YFSETQ. The chain's CDR3 is CASSQGLYGYTF. CDR3 DNA sequence: TGCGCCAGCAGCCAGGGACTCTATGGCTACACCTTC.

The rearrangement uses TRBV7-8 and TRBJ2-3, with TRBD1 as a possible D gene (6 bases). The CDR3 length is 17 residues. Germline V gives CDR1 SGHVS, CDR2 FQNEAQ. Between the trimmed V and J ends, which lost 5 bases and 2 bases, there was a span of 20 bases. In DNA, the CDR3 is TGTGCCAGCAGCAAACCCAGCGACAGGTATTACACAGATACGCAGTATTTT. Its protein is CASSKPSDRYYTDTQYF.